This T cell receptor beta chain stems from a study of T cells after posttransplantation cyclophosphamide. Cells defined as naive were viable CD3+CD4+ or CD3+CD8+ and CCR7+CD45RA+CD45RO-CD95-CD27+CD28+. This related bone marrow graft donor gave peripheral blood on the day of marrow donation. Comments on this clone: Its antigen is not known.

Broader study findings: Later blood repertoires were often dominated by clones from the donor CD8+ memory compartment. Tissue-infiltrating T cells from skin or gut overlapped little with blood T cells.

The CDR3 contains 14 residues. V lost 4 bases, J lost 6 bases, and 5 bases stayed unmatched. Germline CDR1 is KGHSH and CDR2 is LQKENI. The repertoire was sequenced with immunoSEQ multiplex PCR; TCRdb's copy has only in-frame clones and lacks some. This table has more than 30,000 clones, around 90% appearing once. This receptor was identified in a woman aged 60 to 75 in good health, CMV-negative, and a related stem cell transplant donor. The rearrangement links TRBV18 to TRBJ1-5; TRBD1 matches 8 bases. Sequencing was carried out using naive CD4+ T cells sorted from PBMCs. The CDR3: CASSLDRVVQPQHF. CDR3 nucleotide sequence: TGTGCCAGCTCACTGGACAGGGTGGTTCAGCCCCAGCATTTT.